The rows below give T cell receptor beta chains drawn from one sample of a study of long-term antiretroviral therapy in people with HIV. Only in-frame clones appear in the TCRdb table, and some are missing; sequencing was by immunoSEQ multiplex PCR. The data contain 20,000 to 25,000 clones, approximately 80% of them singletons. The input for sequencing was unsorted PBMCs, taken 1.2 years after starting antiretroviral therapy. These receptors were collected from a woman aged 40 to 55 with HIV. Each CDR3 is given with its conserved first and last residue. Each record gives: J gene, clone size, V gene, D gene, CDR3 DNA, CDR3 protein. D genes are given only for firm matches. The size field is filled for only some rows; it gives once, few, many or a size class.

j_gene: TRBJ2-2
abundance: -
v_gene: TRBV27
d_gene: -
CDR3nt: TGTGCCAGCAGTACCTACACGGTCACCGGGGAGCTGTTTTTT
CDR3aa: CASSTYTVTGELFF

j_gene: TRBJ2-7
abundance: -
v_gene: TRBV20-1
d_gene: TRBD1
CDR3nt: TGCAGTGGGACAGGGCCCTACGAGCAGTACTTC
CDR3aa: CSGTGPYEQYF

j_gene: TRBJ1-1
abundance: -
v_gene: TRBV19
d_gene: TRBD1
CDR3nt: TGTGCCAGTAGGCGGGACAGGTCAGGCACTGAAGCTTTCTTT
CDR3aa: CASRRDRSGTEAFF

j_gene: TRBJ1-5
abundance: -
v_gene: TRBV28
d_gene: -
CDR3nt: TGTGCCAGCACCTACAGCAATCAGCCCCAGCATTTT
CDR3aa: CASTYSNQPQHF

j_gene: TRBJ2-2
abundance: -
v_gene: TRBV29-1
d_gene: -
CDR3nt: TGCAGCGTTGCTGGGCGGGAGAACACCGGGGAGCTGTTTTTT
CDR3aa: CSVAGRENTGELFF

j_gene: TRBJ1-1
abundance: few
v_gene: TRBV27
d_gene: TRBD1
CDR3nt: TGTGCCAGCATGTCCGGGACAGGGGTCATGAACACTGAAGCTTTCTTT
CDR3aa: CASMSGTGVMNTEAFF

j_gene: TRBJ1-5
abundance: few
v_gene: TRBV7-2
d_gene: -
CDR3nt: TGTGCCAGCAGCCCAAAGACAGGCAGCAATCAGCCCCAGCATTTT
CDR3aa: CASSPKTGSNQPQHF

j_gene: TRBJ2-1
abundance: once
v_gene: TRBV2
d_gene: -
CDR3nt: TGTGCCAGCAGAGAGATAGGGGGTACTGAGCAGTTCTTC
CDR3aa: CASREIGGTEQFF

j_gene: TRBJ2-2
abundance: -
v_gene: TRBV7-9
d_gene: TRBD1
CDR3nt: TGTGCCAGCAGCTGGAGGACAGGGAACACCGGGGAGCTGTTTTTT
CDR3aa: CASSWRTGNTGELFF

j_gene: TRBJ1-1
abundance: -
v_gene: TRBV5-6
d_gene: -
CDR3nt: TGTGCCAGCGGATGGCGCGACCTTGGGGATTACGGCACTGAAGCTTTCTTT
CDR3aa: CASGWRDLGDYGTEAFF

j_gene: TRBJ2-4
abundance: -
v_gene: TRBV6-1
d_gene: TRBD1
CDR3nt: TGTGCCAGCATCAGACTCACAGGGGGTGAGAGCATTCAGTACTTC
CDR3aa: CASIRLTGGESIQYF

j_gene: TRBJ2-1
abundance: -
v_gene: TRBV5-6
d_gene: -
CDR3nt: TGTGCCAGCAGCTTCAGGGTGGGTGGGTACGATCAGTTCTTC
CDR3aa: CASSFRVGGYDQFF

j_gene: TRBJ2-7
abundance: once
v_gene: TRBV28
d_gene: TRBD2
CDR3nt: TGTGCCAGCAGTTTCACTAGCGGGACCTACGAGCAGTACTTC
CDR3aa: CASSFTSGTYEQYF

j_gene: TRBJ2-7
abundance: -
v_gene: TRBV27
d_gene: TRBD1
CDR3nt: TGTGCCAGCAGTCCACAGGGGGCTCAATCCTACGAGCAGTACTTC
CDR3aa: CASSPQGAQSYEQYF

j_gene: TRBJ1-2
abundance: few
v_gene: TRBV4-3
d_gene: -
CDR3nt: TGCGCCAGCAGCCAAGATCGGTGGGCGGGGGACAATGGCTACACCTTC
CDR3aa: CASSQDRWAGDNGYTF

j_gene: TRBJ2-1
abundance: few
v_gene: TRBV19
d_gene: -
CDR3nt: TGTGCCACGGCCCTCCGTAACAATGAGCAGTTCTTC
CDR3aa: CATALRNNEQFF

j_gene: TRBJ1-2
abundance: -
v_gene: TRBV6-5
d_gene: -
CDR3nt: TGTGCCAGCAGTTACTCGTCGACGGGGTTCTATGGCTACACCTTC
CDR3aa: CASSYSSTGFYGYTF